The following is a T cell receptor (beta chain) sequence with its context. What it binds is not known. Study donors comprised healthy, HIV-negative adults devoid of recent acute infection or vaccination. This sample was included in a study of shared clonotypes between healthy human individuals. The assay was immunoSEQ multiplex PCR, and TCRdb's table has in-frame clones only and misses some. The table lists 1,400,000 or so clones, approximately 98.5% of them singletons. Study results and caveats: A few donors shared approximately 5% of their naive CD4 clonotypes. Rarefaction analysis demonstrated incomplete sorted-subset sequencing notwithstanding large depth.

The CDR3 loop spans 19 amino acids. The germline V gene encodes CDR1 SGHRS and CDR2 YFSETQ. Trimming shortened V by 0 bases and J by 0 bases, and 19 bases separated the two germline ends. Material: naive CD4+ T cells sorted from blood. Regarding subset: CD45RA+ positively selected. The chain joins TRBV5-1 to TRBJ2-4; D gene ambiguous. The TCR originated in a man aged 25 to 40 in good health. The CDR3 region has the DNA TGCGCCAGCAGCTTGGAGGCTCACCAGCCCGCCCTAGCCAAAAACATTCAGTACTTC. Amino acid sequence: CASSLEAHQPALAKNIQYF.